A selection of T cell receptor beta chains follows, all from one sample in a study of PD-1 blockade in classical Hodgkin lymphoma. Profiling relied on immunoSEQ multiplex PCR, and the TCRdb table lists in-frame clones only, not all of them. The table includes 40,000 to 55,000 clones, about nine tenths detected once. This specimen consisted of peripheral blood mononuclear cells (PBMCs), obtained at baseline. All receptors come from a human donor with classical Hodgkin lymphoma. Each CDR3 is given with its conserved first and last residue. A D gene is named only where the DNA matches it firmly. Size is stated for part of the rows, as once, few or many counts, or as a class when the clone is expanded.

size,D,V,J,DNA,CDR3
-,-,TRBV27,TRBJ2-7,TGTGCCAGCAGTCTTAAGCAGGTCGCGGTACATCACGAGCAGTACTTC,CASSLKQVAVHHEQYF
-,-,TRBV27,TRBJ2-6,TGTGCCAGCGGGTCTAGAAGGAGTTCTGGGGCCAACGTCCTGACTTTC,CASGSRRSSGANVLTF
-,TRBD1,TRBV5-1,TRBJ1-6,TGCGCCAGCAGGTCTGAGACAGGGCTCCCCAATTCACCCCTCCACTTT,CASRSETGLPNSPLHF
-,-,TRBV7-6,TRBJ2-7,TGTGCCAGCAGCTCCCGGGCCACCTACGAGCAGTACTTC,CASSSRATYEQYF
-,-,TRBV7-7,TRBJ2-2,TGTGCCAGCAGCTTAGCGCCTTCCTTGGGGGACGGGGAGCTGTTTTTT,CASSLAPSLGDGELFF
once,-,TRBV10-3,TRBJ1-4,TGTGCCTCCCGGGGAGCGACTAATGAAAAACTGTTTTTT,CASRGATNEKLFF
-,TRBD1,TRBV25-1,TRBJ2-6,TGTGCCAGCAGTGCCGAGACAGGGGGTCCCTCCGGGGCCAACGTCCTGACTTTC,CASSAETGGPSGANVLTF
-,TRBD2,TRBV6-6,TRBJ2-3,TGTGCCAGCAGACGCGGGACTAGCAATAGTACAGATACGCAGTATTTT,CASRRGTSNSTDTQYF
-,-,TRBV28,TRBJ2-1,TGTGCCAGCAGCCCCCGCTACAATGAGCAGTTCTTC,CASSPRYNEQFF
-,-,TRBV6-1,TRBJ2-1,TGTGCCAGCATTCCTATAGCCCAGTCTGAGCCGTTCTTC,CASIPIAQSEPFF
-,TRBD1,TRBV9,TRBJ1-4,TGTGCCAGCAGCGGATCCCAGGGGGTTGGTGAAAAACTGTTTTTT,CASSGSQGVGEKLFF
-,TRBD1,TRBV28,TRBJ2-7,TGTGCCAGCAGTCCCGGGACAGGGTTCGAGCAGTACTTC,CASSPGTGFEQYF
-,TRBD2,TRBV14,TRBJ2-4,TGTGCCAGCAGCCAAGTGGGCCGGGAGGACATTCAGTACTTC,CASSQVGREDIQYF
-,TRBD1,TRBV11-3,TRBJ1-5,TGTGCCAGCAGCTCCCAGGGACAGGGAAATAGCAATCAGCCCCAGCATTTT,CASSSQGQGNSNQPQHF
-,-,TRBV5-1,TRBJ1-4,TGCGCCAGCAGCTCACCGGGAAATGAAAAACTGTTTTTT,CASSSPGNEKLFF
-,TRBD1,TRBV7-8,TRBJ1-6,TGTGCCAGCAGCGAACGGGTAGGGACAGGGAATAATTCACCCCTCCACTTT,CASSERVGTGNNSPLHF
-,-,TRBV28,TRBJ2-4,TGTGCCAGCAGTCCCCTACTGGGAGCCAAAAACATTCAGTACTTC,CASSPLLGAKNIQYF
few,TRBD1,TRBV6-5,TRBJ2-7,TGTGCCAGCAGTTACACCTCCGGGACAGGGGCCTACGAGCAGTACTTC,CASSYTSGTGAYEQYF
-,-,TRBV5-1,TRBJ2-5,TGCGCCAGCAGCTTTGACTCGGAAGGATTAAAGACCCAGTACTTC,CASSFDSEGLKTQYF
few,TRBD2,TRBV4-3,TRBJ2-1,TGCGCCAGCAGCCAAACTAGCGGGGGGCTGACGTTCTTC,CASSQTSGGLTFF
-,TRBD1,TRBV5-8,TRBJ1-5,TGTGCCAGCAGCTTGACAGGGGGCTGGAGCAATCAGCCCCAGCATTTT,CASSLTGGWSNQPQHF
-,-,TRBV6-1,TRBJ1-2,TGTGCCAGCAGTCCGTACGACGGCAACTATGGCTACACCTTC,CASSPYDGNYGYTF
-,-,TRBV9,TRBJ1-5,TGTGCCAGCAGCGTAGATGGAGGGAATCAGCCCCAGCATTTT,CASSVDGGNQPQHF
-,-,TRBV6-1,TRBJ1-1,TGTGCCAGCGAGGGAGGGACTGAAGCTTTCTTT,CASEGGTEAFF
-,TRBD1,TRBV2,TRBJ1-1,TGTGCCAGCAGCTTACAGACAGGGGATGAAGCTTTCTTT,CASSLQTGDEAFF
-,-,TRBV10-3,TRBJ2-5,TGTGCCATCAGTGAGTCGGAGGACAACCAAGAGACCCAGTACTTC,CAISESEDNQETQYF
medium-sized,-,TRBV13,TRBJ2-1,TGTGCCAGCAGCTTAGGATTGTCGCGGGACTCAAATGAGCAGTTCTTC,CASSLGLSRDSNEQFF
-,TRBD2,TRBV19,TRBJ2-3,TGTGCCAGTAGAATAGCGGGGGATACAGATACGCAGTATTTT,CASRIAGDTDTQYF
-,-,TRBV19,TRBJ1-5,TGTGCCAGTAATGGTCGGGGTCCGAGCGATCAGCCCCAGCATTTT,CASNGRGPSDQPQHF
-,-,TRBV27,TRBJ2-3,TGTGCCAGCAGTCTCCGACCCGGCGCAGATACGCAGTATTTT,CASSLRPGADTQYF
few,-,TRBV11-1,TRBJ2-7,TGTGCCAGCAGCTTAATCGAGGGGGGGCCAATCGAGCAGTACTTC,CASSLIEGGPIEQYF
-,-,TRBV4-1,TRBJ2-5,TGCGCCAGCAGCCAAGTGGGGGTGGGGACCCAGTACTTC,CASSQVGVGTQYF